One and the same sample provided the 14 T cell receptor beta chains below, sequenced in a study of T cells in Graves' hyperthyroidism and ophthalmopathy. The CDR3 regions of TCR beta were amplified from RNA transcripts. An initial round of RT-PCR targeting the TCR CDR3 relied on the HTBI primer set. In TCRdb, the multiplex PCR reads were re-called with MiXCR into one record per CDR3 protein. The sample records about 270,000 distinct CDR3 sequences, less than 30% being singletons. The sequenced sample was blood. The origin of the receptors is a man aged 40-49 years with Graves' hyperthyroidism that later progressed to Graves' ophthalmopathy.

This clonotype occurred many times. The genes are TRBV4-1 and TRBJ2-7; a possible D gene is TRBD2 (5 bases). V was trimmed by 2 bases and J by 7 bases, leaving 12 bases between them. This CDR3 is 13 amino acids long. CDR1 is MGHRA and CDR2 is YSYEKL in the germline V gene. DNA of the CDR3: TGCGCCAGCAGCCAAAATCGGGGAGAAGAGCAGTACTTC. Translation gives CASSQNRGEEQYF.

This clonotype was counted between two and nine times. The chain uses TRBV28 and TRBJ2-7; 9 bases are a match to TRBD2. After removal of 6 bases from V and 2 bases from J, the junction contained 11 bases not matched to a gene. The CDR3 spans 16 residues. The germline V gene encodes CDR1 MDHEN and CDR2 SYDVKM. The chain's CDR3 is CASSSMLAGKAYEQYF. The CDR3, as DNA: TGTGCCAGCAGCTCGATGCTAGCGGGAAAAGCCTACGAGCAGTACTTC.

The count of this clonotype is one. The chain employs TRBV19 and TRBJ1-2; a weak D match, TRBD1 (6 bases). CDR1 and CDR2 from the germline V gene are LNHDA and SQIVND (reference sequence). V was pared by 0 bases and J by 4 bases, with 9 bases between. The CDR3 covers 14 residues. CDR3: CASSIDGQSYGYTF. CDR3 sequence (DNA): TGTGCCAGTAGTATAGATGGACAGTCCTATGGCTACACCTTC.

The rearrangement joins TRBV6-1 to TRBJ1-2; D gene unclear. CDR3 size: 12 residues. CDR1 and CDR2 (germline): MNHNS, SASEGT. V shed 6 bases and J shed 2 bases, with 7 bases lying between them. The chain's CDR3 is CASSPGNYGYTF. The CDR3 region has the DNA TGTGCCAGCAGCCCGGGGAACTATGGCTACACCTTC.

The chain recombines TRBV3-1 with TRBJ2-7, with D uncertain. V was cut by 0 bases and J by 0 bases, with 9 bases left in between. Germline values: CDR1 LGHDT, CDR2 YNNKEL (reference sequence). This CDR3 is 15 amino acids long. The CDR3 sequence is CASSQDGVLSYEQYF. The CDR3 DNA sequence: TGTGCCAGCAGCCAAGATGGGGTTCTCTCCTACGAGCAGTACTTC.

Ten or more counts support this clonotype. CDR3 sequence: CASSLGTAGGAFF. In DNA form, the CDR3 reads TGTGCCAGCAGTTTAGGGACAGCGGGGGGAGCTTTCTTT. This chain links TRBV12-3 or TRBV12-4 with TRBJ1-1; a weak D match, TRBD1 (6 bases). CDR3 length equals 13 residues. V was shortened by 1 base and J by 10 bases, with 13 bases between the two germline ends.

The genes are TRBV11-1 and TRBJ2-2; D is unclear. This CDR3 region has 16 residues. CDR1 is SGHAT, CDR2 FQDESV, per germline (reference sequence). Trimming took off 1 base at V and 1 base at J, with 10 bases between the two ends. The CDR3 loop reads CASSLGDGWNTGELFF. The CDR3 nucleotides read TGTGCCAGCAGCTTAGGTGACGGATGGAACACCGGGGAGCTGTTTTTT.

This clonotype was found many times. J is TRBJ2-7 and V is TRBV12-3 or TRBV12-4; 8 nucleotides match TRBD2. The CDR3 contains 15 residues. V trimming: 6 bases; J trimming: 3 bases; junction bases outside the gene matches: 10. This CDR3 is CASSTAGEGGYEQYF. The CDR3 region has the DNA TGTGCCAGCAGCACAGCGGGGGAGGGGGGCTACGAGCAGTACTTC.

This clonotype has ten or more counts. The gene calls are TRBV2 and TRBJ2-6; TRBD1 might be the D (6 bases). V dropped 3 bases and J dropped 2 bases, with 8 bases sitting between them. This CDR3 comprises 15 residues. CDR1 and CDR2 (germline): SNHLY, FYNNEI. DNA for the CDR3: TGTGCCAGCAGTGATTCAGGGGCTGGGGCCAACGTCCTGACTTTC. This sequence encodes CASSDSGAGANVLTF.

This clonotype was counted ten times or more. V usage is TRBV13 and J usage is TRBJ1-5; 7 bases align to TRBD1. The CDR3 has 16 amino acids. Per germline, CDR1 PRHDT and CDR2 FYEKMQ (reference sequence). V was clipped by 5 bases and J by 4 bases; unmatched bases: 11. This chain's CDR3 is CASSRQGGARNQPQHF. The DNA for the CDR3 is TGTGCCAGCAGCCGTCAGGGGGGGGCGCGGAATCAGCCCCAGCATTTT.

This chain joins TRBV6-2 or TRBV6-3 and TRBJ1-3; D is unresolved. The CDR3 sequence is 15 residues long. V was trimmed by 2 bases and J by 4 bases, leaving 12 bases between them. CDR1 is MNHEY and CDR2 is SVGEGT in the germline V gene. The CDR3 DNA sequence: TGTGCCAGCAGTTACCCACCAAGCTCCGGAAACACCATATATTTT. Its translation: CASSYPPSSGNTIYF.

This clonotype was counted at least ten times. V and J are TRBV7-9 and TRBJ1-2, with D unresolved. The V and J ends lost 5 bases and 4 bases respectively, with 20 bases between them. Germline-derived CDR1 and CDR2 are SEHNR and FQNEAQ (reference sequence). The CDR3 covers 16 residues. The DNA of the CDR3 is TGTGCCAGCAGCCAGAGCCGGACCGCAGTCCCCTATGGCTACACCTTC. This sequence encodes CASSQSRTAVPYGYTF.

This clonotype occurred many times. The chain recombines TRBV6-2 or TRBV6-3 with TRBJ2-5; 14 nucleotides line up with TRBD2. Germline V gene lookup returns CDR1 MNHEY and CDR2 SVGEGT. CDR3 length: 19 amino acids. With V trimmed by 2 bases and J by 4 bases, 12 bases remained unmatched. In DNA form, the CDR3 reads TGTGCCAGCAGTTACACAACCGGGACTAGCGGGAGCCGGTTAGAGACCCAGTACTTC. Protein sequence: CASSYTTGTSGSRLETQYF.

This clonotype was seen at least ten times. The gene calls are TRBV11-2 and TRBJ1-5; 7 bases match TRBD1. Germline CDR1 is SGHAT and CDR2 is FQNNGV. The CDR3 runs to 16 residues. The trim removed 5 bases at V and 1 base at J, leaving 8 bases unmatched. This CDR3 reads CASSVGRGQSNQPQHF. The DNA of the CDR3 is TGTGCCAGCAGCGTAGGGAGGGGACAGAGCAATCAGCCCCAGCATTTT.